This TCR beta chain comes out of a study of blood T cell repertoires in COVID-19. Study summary: There were acute and convalescent COVID-19 samples, and they came from the United States, Italy and Spain. In each case, the material was cDNA or gDNA derived from T cells, B-cell-depleted T cells, or PBMCs.

V was pared by 5 bases and J by 6 bases, with 7 bases of the junction left unmatched. Germline V gene lookup returns CDR1 SNHLY and CDR2 FYNNEI. There are 14 residues in the CDR3. Original data processing: Amplification of reference gene primers provided the estimated nucleated cell counts. TCRdb's copy holds only in-frame clones and misses some; the assay was immunoSEQ multiplex PCR. V and J calls and clone size are given by that table; D and trimming were obtained from the DNA. The sample shows approximately 240,000 clones, 80% to 95% of them seen only once. Patients from Seattle were sampled longitudinally, starting during active infection.

The clonotype comes from a man younger than 40 with COVID-19, enrolled during active disease. Sequencing was done on a sample of peripheral blood. This chain joins TRBV2 and TRBJ2-7; the match to TRBD2 covers 10 bases. The CDR3 loop reads CASSPLAGASEQYF. The DNA of the CDR3 is TGTGCCAGCAGTCCTCTAGCGGGGGCTTCCGAGCAGTACTTC.